This T cell receptor beta chain was sequenced in a study of shared clonotypes between healthy human individuals. This CDR3 has 19 amino acids. With V trimmed by 4 bases and J by 4 bases, 18 bases remained unmatched. The germline V gene encodes CDR1 SGHDN and CDR2 FVKESK. The table came from immunoSEQ multiplex PCR; TCRdb's copy has only in-frame clones and leaves some out. In the table there are about 2 million clones, approximately 94% of which are singletons. The naive CD8 population came from CD45RO-negative cells selected for CCR7, without terminally differentiated effector memory CD45RA+ cells. The sequenced sample was naive CD8+ T cells sorted from blood. The chain recombines TRBV14 with TRBJ1-2; 10 bases match TRBD1. The sequence was obtained from a man younger than 35 in good health. CDR3 nucleotides: TGTGCCAGCAGCCCTCTCTTCGGGACAGGGGCTTCCCTTTTCTATGGCTACACCTTC. Translated, it gives CASSPLFGTGASLFYGYTF.